The present T cell receptor beta chain was sequenced within a study of cytomegalovirus exposure and HLA in healthy donors. For the study at large: The early release's HLA-typed donors yielded tens of millions of unique TCRs.

General study findings and limits: In vitro checks showed that a few CMV-associated chains really do target CMV antigens.

Primers for the PCR totalled 60 Vbeta and 13 Jbeta. TCRdb's table, derived via immunoSEQ multiplex PCR, lists solely in-frame clones and lacks some. Counted here are 140,000 to 150,000 clones, approximately 88% occurring once; the ten biggest clones make up 0.45% to 0.6%. Concerning this clone itself: Its antigen is still unknown.

Germline lookup yields CDR1 SGHNT and CDR2 YENEEA. V was pared by 2 bases and J by 0 bases, with 8 bases between. This CDR3 is 15 amino acids long. The rearrangement uses TRBV11-3 and TRBJ1-3, with D possibly being TRBD1 (5 bases). What was sequenced was PBMCs. The TCR comes from a woman aged 40 to 55 in good health and CMV-seronegative. The CDR3 region has the DNA TGTGCCAGCAGCTTAAGGGGCGTCTCTGGAAACACCATATATTTT. Its protein product is CASSLRGVSGNTIYF.